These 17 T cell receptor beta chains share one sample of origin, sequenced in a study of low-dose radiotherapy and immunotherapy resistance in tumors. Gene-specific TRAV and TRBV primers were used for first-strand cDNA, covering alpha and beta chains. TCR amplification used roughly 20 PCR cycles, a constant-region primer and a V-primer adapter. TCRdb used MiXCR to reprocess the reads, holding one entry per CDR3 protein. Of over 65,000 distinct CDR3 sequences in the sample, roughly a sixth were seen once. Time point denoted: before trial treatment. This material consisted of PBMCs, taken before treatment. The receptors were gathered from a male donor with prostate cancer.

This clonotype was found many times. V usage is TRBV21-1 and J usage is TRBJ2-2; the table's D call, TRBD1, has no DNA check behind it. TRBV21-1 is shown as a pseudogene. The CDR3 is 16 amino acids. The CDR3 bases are TGTGCCAGCAGCAAGTCCCGGGACAGGGTTTCCGGGGAGCTGTTTTTT. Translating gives CASSKSRDRVSGELFF.

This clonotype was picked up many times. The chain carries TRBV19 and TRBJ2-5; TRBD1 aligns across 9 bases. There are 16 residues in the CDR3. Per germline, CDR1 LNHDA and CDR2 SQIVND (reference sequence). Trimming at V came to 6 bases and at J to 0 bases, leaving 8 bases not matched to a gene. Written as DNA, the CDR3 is TGTGCCAGTAGCCGAGGGACAGGGTGGGACCAAGAGACCCAGTACTTC. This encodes CASSRGTGWDQETQYF. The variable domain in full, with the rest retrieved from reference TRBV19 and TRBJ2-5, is DGGITQSPKYLFRKEGQNVTLSCEQNLNHDAMYWYRQDPGQGLRLIYYSQIVNDFQKGDIAEGYSVSREKKESFPLTVTSAQKNPTAFYLCASSRGTGWDQETQYFGPGTRLLVL.

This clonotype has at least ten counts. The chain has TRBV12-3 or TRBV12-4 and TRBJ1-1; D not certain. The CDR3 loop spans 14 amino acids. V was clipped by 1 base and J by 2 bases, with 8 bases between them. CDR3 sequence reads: CASSLENSNTEAFF. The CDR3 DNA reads TGTGCCAGCAGTTTAGAGAACAGCAACACTGAAGCTTTCTTT.

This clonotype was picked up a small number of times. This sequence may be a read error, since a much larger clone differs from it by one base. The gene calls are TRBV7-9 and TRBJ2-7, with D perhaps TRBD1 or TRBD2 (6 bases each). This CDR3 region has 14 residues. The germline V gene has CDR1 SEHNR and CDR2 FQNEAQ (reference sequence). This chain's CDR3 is CAGSAQGGRYEQYF. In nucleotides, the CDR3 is TGTGCCGGCAGCGCCCAAGGGGGGCGGTACGAGCAGTACTTC.

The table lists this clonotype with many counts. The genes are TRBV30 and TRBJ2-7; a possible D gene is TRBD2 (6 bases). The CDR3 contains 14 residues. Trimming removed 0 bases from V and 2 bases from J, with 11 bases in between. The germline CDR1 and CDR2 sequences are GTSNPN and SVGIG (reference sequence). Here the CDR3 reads CAWSVGGIAYEQYF. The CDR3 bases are TGTGCCTGGAGTGTAGGAGGGATAGCCTACGAGCAGTACTTC.

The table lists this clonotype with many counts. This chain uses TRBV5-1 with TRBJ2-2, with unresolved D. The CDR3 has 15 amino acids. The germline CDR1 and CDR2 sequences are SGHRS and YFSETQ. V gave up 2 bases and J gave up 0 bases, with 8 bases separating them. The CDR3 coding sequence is TGCGCCAGCAGCTTCTTGTCTCCGAACACCGGGGAGCTGTTTTTT. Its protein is CASSFLSPNTGELFF. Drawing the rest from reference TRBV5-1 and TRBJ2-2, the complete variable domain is KAGVTQTPRYLIKTRGQQVTLSCSPISGHRSVSWYQQTPGQGLQFLFEYFSETQRNKGNFPGRFSGRQFSNSRSEMNVSTLELGDSALYLCASSFLSPNTGELFFGEGSRLTVL.

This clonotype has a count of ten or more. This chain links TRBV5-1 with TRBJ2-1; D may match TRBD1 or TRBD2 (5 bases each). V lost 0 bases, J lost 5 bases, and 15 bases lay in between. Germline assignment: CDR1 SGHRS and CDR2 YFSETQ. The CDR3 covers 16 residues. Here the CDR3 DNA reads TGCGCCAGCAGCTTGGTTCTAGGGACCAGCAACAATGAGCAGTTCTTC. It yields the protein CASSLVLGTSNNEQFF.

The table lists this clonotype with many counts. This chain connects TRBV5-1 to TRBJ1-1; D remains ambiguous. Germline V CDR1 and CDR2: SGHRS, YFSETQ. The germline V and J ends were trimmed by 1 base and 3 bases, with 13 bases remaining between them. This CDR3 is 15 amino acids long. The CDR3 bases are TGCGCCAGCAGCTTGAGTTCCGGGGTTCACACTGAAGCTTTCTTT. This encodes CASSLSSGVHTEAFF.

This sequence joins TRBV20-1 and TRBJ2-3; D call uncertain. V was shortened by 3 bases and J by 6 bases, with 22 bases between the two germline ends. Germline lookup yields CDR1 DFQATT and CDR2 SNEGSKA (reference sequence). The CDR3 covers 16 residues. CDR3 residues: CSARDDAVAGVDTQYF. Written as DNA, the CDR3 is TGCAGTGCTAGGGACGACGCGGTTGCCGGAGTCGATACGCAGTATTTT.

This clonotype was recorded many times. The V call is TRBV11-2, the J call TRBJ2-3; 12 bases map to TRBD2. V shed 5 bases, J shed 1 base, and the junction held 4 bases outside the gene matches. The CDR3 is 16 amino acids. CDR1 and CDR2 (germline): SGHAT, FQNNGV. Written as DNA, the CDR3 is TGTGCCAGCAGCAGACTAGCGGGGGTAGGCACAGATACGCAGTATTTT. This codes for CASSRLAGVGTDTQYF.

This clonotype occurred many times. DNA for the CDR3: TGTGCCAGCAGCAAACTAGCGGGGGGCCCTAGCACAGATACGCAGTATTTT. Its translation is CASSKLAGGPSTDTQYF. The genes are TRBV28 and TRBJ2-3, with 12 bases that match TRBD2. The V gene's germline CDR1 is MDHEN and CDR2 SYDVKM. Trimming removed 6 bases from V and 0 bases from J; junction bases left unmatched: 7. This CDR3 region has 17 residues.

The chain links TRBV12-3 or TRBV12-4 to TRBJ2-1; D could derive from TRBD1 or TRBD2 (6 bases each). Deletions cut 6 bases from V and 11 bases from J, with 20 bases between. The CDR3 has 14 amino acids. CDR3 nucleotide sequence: TGTGCCAGCAGCCTCTTAGGGGGGCGAGGGAAGCAGTTCTTC. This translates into CASSLLGGRGKQFF.

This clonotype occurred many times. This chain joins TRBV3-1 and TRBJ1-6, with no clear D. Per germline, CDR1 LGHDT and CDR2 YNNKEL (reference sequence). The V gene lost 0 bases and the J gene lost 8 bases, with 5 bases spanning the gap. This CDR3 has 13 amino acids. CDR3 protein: CASSQDGDSPLHF. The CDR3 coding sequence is TGTGCCAGCAGCCAAGATGGGGATTCACCCCTCCACTTT.

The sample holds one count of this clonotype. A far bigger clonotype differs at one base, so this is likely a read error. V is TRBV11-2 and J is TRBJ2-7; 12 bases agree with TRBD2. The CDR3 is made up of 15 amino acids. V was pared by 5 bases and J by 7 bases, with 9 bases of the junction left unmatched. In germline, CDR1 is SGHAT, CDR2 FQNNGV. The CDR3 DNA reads TGTGCCAGCAGCCCACTAGCGGGGGGATACAATGAGCAGTACTTC. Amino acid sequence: CASSPLAGGYNEQYF.

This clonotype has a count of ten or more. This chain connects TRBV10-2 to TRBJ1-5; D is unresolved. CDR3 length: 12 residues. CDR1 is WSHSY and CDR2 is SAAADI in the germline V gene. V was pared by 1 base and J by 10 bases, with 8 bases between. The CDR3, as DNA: TGCGCCAGCAGTGAGTTGTTCGGACCCCAGCATTTT. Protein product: CASSELFGPQHF.

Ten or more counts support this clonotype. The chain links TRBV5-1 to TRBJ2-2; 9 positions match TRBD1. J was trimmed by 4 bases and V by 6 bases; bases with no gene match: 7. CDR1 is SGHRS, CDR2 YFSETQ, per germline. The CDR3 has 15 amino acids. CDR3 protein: CASTPWGQGTGELFF. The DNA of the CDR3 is TGCGCCAGCACCCCCTGGGGACAGGGCACCGGGGAGCTGTTTTTT.

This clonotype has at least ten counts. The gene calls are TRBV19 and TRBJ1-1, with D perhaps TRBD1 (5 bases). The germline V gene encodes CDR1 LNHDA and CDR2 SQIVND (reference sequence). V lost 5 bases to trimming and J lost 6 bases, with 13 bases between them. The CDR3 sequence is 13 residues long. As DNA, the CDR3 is TGTGCCAGTAGTCCTGGATGGGGCGCTGAAGCTTTCTTT. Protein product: CASSPGWGAEAFF.